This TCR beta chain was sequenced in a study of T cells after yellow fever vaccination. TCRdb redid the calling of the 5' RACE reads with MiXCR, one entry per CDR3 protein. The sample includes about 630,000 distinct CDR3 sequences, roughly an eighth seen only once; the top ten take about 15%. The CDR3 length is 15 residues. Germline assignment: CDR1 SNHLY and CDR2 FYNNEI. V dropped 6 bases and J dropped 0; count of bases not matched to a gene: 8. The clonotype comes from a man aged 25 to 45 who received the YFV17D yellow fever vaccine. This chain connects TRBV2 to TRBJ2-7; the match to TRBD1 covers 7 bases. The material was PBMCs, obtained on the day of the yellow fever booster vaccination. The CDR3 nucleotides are TGTGCCAGCAGGGACAAGACAGGGAACTCCTACGAGCAGTACTTC. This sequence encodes CASRDKTGNSYEQYF.